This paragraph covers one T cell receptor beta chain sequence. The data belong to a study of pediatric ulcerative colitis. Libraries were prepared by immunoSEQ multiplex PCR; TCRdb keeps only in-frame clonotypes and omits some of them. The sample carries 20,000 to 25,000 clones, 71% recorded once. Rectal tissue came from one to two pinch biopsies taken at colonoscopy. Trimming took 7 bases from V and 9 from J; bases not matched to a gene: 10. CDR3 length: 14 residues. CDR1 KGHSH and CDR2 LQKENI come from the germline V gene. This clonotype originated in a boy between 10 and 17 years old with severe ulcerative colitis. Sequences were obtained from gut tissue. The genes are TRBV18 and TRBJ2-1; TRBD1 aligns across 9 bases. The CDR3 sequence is CASWRLGQGIEQFF. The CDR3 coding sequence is TGTGCCAGCTGGAGACTAGGACAGGGGATTGAGCAGTTCTTC.